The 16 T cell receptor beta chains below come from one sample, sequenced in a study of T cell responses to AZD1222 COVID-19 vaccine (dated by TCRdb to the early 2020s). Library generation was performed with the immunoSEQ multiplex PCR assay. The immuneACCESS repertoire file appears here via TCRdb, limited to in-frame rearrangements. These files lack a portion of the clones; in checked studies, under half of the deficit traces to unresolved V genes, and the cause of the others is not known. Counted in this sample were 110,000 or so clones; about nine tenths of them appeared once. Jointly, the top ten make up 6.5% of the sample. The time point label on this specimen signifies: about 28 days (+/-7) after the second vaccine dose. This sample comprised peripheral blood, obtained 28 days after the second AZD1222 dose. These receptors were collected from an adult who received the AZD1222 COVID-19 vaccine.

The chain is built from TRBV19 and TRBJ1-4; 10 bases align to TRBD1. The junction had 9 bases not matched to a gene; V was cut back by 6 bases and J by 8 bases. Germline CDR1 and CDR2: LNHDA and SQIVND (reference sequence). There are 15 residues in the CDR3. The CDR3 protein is CASRLYGTGDEKLFF. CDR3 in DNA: TGTGCCAGTAGACTTTATGGGACAGGGGACGAAAAACTGTTTTTT.

The CDR3 nucleotides are TGTGCCAGCAGCTTAGTTCAGACCGGGGAGCTGTTTTTT. Translation gives CASSLVQTGELFF. The rearrangement links TRBV7-7 to TRBJ2-2; D unclear. From germline, CDR1 is SSHAT and CDR2 FNYEAQ (reference sequence). Trimming cost V 1 base and J 5 bases, with 5 bases left between them. The CDR3 sequence is 13 residues long.

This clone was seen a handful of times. The CDR3, as DNA: TGTGCCAGCCAGGGACTAGCGGGGGCAGATACGCAGTATTTT. Translating gives CASQGLAGADTQYF. The chain recombines TRBV6-5 with TRBJ2-3; 14 bases fit TRBD2. Trimming removed 8 bases from V and 4 bases from J; junction bases left unmatched: 2. This CDR3 has 14 residues. Per the germline V gene, CDR1 is MNHEY and CDR2 is SVGAGI.

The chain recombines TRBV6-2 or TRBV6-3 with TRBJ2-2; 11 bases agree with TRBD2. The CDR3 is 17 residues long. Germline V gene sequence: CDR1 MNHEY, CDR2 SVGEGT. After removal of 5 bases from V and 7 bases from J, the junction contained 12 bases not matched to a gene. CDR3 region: CASSPASGGTGDGELFF. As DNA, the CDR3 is TGTGCCAGCAGTCCAGCTAGCGGGGGGACGGGGGACGGGGAGCTGTTTTTT.

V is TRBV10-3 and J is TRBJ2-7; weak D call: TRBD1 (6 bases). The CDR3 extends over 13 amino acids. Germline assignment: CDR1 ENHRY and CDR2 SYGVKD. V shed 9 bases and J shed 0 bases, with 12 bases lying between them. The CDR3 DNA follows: TGTGCCATTGAACCAGGGGACTCCTACGAGCAGTACTTC. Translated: CAIEPGDSYEQYF.

This CDR3 is CASSLADSLSSYNEQFF. In nucleotides, the CDR3 is TGTGCCAGCAGCTTAGCCGACAGCCTGAGCTCCTACAATGAGCAGTTCTTC. The chain employs TRBV7-9 and TRBJ2-1; maybe TRBD1 (5 bases). From germline, CDR1 is SEHNR and CDR2 FQNEAQ (reference sequence). V lost 0 bases to trimming and J lost 0 bases, with 12 bases between them. The CDR3 is made up of 17 amino acids.

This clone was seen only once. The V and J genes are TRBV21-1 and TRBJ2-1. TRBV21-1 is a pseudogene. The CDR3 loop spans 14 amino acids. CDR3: CASRGSDPRLIQFF. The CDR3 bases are TGTGCCAGCAGAGGTTCCGACCCGAGATTAATTCAGTTCTTC.

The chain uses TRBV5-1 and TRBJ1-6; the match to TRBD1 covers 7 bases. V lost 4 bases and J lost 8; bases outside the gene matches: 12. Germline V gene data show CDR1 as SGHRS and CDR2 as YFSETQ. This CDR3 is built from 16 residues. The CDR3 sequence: CASSPSGQGDDSPLHF. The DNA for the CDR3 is TGCGCCAGCAGCCCCTCGGGGCAGGGGGATGATTCACCCCTCCACTTT.

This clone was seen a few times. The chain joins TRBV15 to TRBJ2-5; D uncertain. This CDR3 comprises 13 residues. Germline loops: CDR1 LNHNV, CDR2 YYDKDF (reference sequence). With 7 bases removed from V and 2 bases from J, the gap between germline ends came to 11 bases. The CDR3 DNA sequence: TGTGCCACCAACAAGGACGGTCAAGAGACCCAGTACTTC. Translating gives CATNKDGQETQYF. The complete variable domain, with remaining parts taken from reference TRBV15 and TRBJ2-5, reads DAMVIQNPRYQVTQFGKPVTLSCSQTLNHNVMYWYQQKSSQAPKLLFHYYDKDFNNEADTPDNFQSRRPNTSFCFLDIRSPGLGDTAMYLCATNKDGQETQYFGPGTRLLVL.

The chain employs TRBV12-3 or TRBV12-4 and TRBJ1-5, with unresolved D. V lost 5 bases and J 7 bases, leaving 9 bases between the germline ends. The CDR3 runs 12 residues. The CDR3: CASSLSRQPQHF. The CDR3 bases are TGTGCCAGCAGTCTCTCCCGGCAGCCCCAGCATTTT.

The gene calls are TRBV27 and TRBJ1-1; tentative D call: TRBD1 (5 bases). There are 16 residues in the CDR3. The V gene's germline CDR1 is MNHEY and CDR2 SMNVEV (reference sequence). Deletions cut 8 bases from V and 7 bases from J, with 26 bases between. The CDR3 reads CASDPIGTMKVGEAFF. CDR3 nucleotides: TGTGCCAGCGACCCCATAGGGACCATGAAGGTCGGTGAAGCTTTCTTT.

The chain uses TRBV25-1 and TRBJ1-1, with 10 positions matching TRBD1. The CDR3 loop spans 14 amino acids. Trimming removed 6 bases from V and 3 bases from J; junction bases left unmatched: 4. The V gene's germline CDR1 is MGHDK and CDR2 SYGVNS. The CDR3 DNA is TGTGCCAGCAGGACAGGGGGCGCGGACACTGAAGCTTTCTTT. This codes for CASRTGGADTEAFF.

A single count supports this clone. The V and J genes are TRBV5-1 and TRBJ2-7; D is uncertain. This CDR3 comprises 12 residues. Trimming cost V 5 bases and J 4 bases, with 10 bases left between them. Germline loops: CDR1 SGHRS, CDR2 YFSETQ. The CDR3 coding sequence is TGCGCCAGCAGGACGGACCGTTACGAGCAGTACTTC. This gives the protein CASRTDRYEQYF.

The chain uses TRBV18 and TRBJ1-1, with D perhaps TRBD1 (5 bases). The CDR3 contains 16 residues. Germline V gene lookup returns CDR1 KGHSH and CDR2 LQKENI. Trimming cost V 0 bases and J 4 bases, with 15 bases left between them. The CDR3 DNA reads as TGTGCCAGCTCACCACCTATGGGGCGCGGCGGCACTGAAGCTTTCTTT. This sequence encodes CASSPPMGRGGTEAFF.

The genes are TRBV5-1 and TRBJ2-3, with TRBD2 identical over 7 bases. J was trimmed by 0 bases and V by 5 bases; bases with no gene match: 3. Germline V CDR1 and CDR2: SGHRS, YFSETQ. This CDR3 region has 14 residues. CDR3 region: CASRGRESTDTQYF. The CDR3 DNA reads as TGCGCCAGCAGGGGGCGGGAGAGCACAGATACGCAGTATTTT.

CDR3 nucleotide sequence: TGCGCCAGCAGCTTGGCTACCACTAGCACAGATACGCAGTATTTT. Translating it yields CASSLATTSTDTQYF. The V call is TRBV5-1, the J call TRBJ2-3; D is unclear. CDR3 length: 15 residues. CDR1 and CDR2 (germline): SGHRS, YFSETQ. The germline V and J ends were trimmed by 0 bases and 0 bases, with 8 bases remaining between them.